Sequencing of this TCR beta chain was carried out in a study of T-cell memory formation after mild COVID-19. TCRdb used MiXCR to reprocess the 5' RACE reads, holding one entry per CDR3 protein. The sample shows 150,000 or so distinct CDR3 sequences, roughly a quarter of them seen only once. V lost 3 bases to trimming and J lost 4 bases, with 7 bases between them. CDR3 size: 12 residues. Germline V gene data show CDR1 as SQVTM and CDR2 as ANQGSEA. The receptor was derived from an adult woman who had mild COVID-19 (a few samples of this study predate the infection). Cell type and time point are not known. Specimen: PBMCs or a T cell subset sorted from them (not recorded which). J is TRBJ2-1 and V is TRBV29-1, with D tentatively TRBD1 (5 bases). CDR3 sequence (DNA): TGCAGCGTTGAGAAGGGGTACAATGAGCAGTTCTTC. This codes for CSVEKGYNEQFF.